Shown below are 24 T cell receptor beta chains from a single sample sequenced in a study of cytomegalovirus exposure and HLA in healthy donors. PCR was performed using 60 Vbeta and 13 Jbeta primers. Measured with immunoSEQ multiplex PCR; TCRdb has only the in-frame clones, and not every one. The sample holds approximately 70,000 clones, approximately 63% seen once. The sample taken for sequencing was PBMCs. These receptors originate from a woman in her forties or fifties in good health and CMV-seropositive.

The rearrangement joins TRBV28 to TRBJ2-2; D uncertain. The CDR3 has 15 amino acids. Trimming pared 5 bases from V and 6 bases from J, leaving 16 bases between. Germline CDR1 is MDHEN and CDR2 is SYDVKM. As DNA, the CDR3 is TGTGCCAGCAGTATAATACACAGCTTTCCCGGGGAGCTGTTTTTT. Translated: CASSIIHSFPGELFF.

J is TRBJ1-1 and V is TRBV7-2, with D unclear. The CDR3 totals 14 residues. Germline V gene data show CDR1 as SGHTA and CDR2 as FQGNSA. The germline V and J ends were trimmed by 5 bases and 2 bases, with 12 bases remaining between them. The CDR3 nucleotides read TGTGCCAGCAGCCCTATGGAGTCTAACACTGAAGCTTTCTTT. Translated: CASSPMESNTEAFF.

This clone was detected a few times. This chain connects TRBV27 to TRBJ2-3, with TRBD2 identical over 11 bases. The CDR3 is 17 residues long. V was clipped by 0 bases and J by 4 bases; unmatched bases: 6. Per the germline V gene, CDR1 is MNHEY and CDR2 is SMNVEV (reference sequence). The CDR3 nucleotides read TGTGCCAGCAGTTTATCCCGGACTAGCGGGCCCTCAGATACGCAGTATTTT. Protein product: CASSLSRTSGPSDTQYF.

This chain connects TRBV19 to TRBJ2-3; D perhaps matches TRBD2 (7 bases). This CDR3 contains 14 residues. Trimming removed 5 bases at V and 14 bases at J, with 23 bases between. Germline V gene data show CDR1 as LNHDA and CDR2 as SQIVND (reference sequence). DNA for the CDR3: TGTGCCAGTAGTGGGGGGGCAGGGTCTCTGTCGTTGTATTTT. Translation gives CASSGGAGSLSLYF.

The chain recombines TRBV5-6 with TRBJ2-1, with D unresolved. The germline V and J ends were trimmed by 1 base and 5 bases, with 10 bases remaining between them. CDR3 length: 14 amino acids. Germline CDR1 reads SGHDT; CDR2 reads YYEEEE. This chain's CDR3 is CASSLWSDNNEQFF. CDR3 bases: TGTGCCAGCAGCTTGTGGAGCGATAACAATGAGCAGTTCTTC.

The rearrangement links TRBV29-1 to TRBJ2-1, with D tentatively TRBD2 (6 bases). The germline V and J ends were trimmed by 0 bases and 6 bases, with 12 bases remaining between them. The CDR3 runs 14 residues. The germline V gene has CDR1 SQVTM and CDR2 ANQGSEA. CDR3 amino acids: CSVEDRRVTNEQFF. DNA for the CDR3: TGCAGCGTTGAAGATCGGAGGGTAACCAATGAGCAGTTCTTC.

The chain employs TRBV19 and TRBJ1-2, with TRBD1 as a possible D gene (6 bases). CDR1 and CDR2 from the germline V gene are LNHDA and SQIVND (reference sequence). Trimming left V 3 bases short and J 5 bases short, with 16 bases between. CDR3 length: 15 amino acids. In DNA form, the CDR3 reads TGTGCCAGTAGTATCGGGGGGCTAATCCGTTATGGCTACACCTTC. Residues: CASSIGGLIRYGYTF.

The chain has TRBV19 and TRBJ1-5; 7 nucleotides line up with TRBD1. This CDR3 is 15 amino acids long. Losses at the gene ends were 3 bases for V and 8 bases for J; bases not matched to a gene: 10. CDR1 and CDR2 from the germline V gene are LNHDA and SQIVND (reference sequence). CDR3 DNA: TGTGCCAGTAGTATTAGGGACAGTCCGTCTGAGCCCCAGCATTTT. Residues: CASSIRDSPSEPQHF. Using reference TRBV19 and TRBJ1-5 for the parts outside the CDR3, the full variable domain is DGGITQSPKYLFRKEGQNVTLSCEQNLNHDAMYWYRQDPGQGLRLIYYSQIVNDFQKGDIAEGYSVSREKKESFPLTVTSAQKNPTAFYLCASSIRDSPSEPQHFGDGTRLSIL.

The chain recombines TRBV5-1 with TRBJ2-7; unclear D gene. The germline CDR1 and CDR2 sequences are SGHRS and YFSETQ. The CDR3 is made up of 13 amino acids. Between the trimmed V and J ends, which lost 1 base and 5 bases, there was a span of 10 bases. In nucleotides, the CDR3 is TGCGCCAGCAGCTTGACAGACGAACACGAGCAGTACTTC. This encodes CASSLTDEHEQYF. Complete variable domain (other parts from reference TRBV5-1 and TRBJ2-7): KAGVTQTPRYLIKTRGQQVTLSCSPISGHRSVSWYQQTPGQGLQFLFEYFSETQRNKGNFPGRFSGRQFSNSRSEMNVSTLELGDSALYLCASSLTDEHEQYFGPGTRLTVT.

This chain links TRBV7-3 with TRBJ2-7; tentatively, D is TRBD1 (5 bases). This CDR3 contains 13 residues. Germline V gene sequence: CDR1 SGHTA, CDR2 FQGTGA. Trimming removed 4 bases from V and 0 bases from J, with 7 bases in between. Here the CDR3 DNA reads TGTGCCAGCAGCTCAGGGATCTCCTACGAGCAGTACTTC. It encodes CASSSGISYEQYF.

CDR3 region: CASSKPNPSSSASSTDTQYF. The CDR3 DNA is TGTGCCAGCAGCAAACCGAACCCTTCCTCTAGCGCCTCTAGCACAGATACGCAGTATTTT. The V and J genes are TRBV21-1 and TRBJ2-3; the table assigns TRBD2, which was not confirmed against the DNA. TRBV21-1 counts as a pseudogene. The length of the CDR3 is 20 residues.

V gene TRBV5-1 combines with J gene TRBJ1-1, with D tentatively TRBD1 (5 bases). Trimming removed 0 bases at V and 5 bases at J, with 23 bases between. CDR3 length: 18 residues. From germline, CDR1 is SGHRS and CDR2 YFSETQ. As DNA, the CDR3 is TGCGCCAGCAGCTTGGCCGTCGCCGCCCCAGGGAGGCGGACTGAAGCTTTCTTT. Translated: CASSLAVAAPGRRTEAFF.

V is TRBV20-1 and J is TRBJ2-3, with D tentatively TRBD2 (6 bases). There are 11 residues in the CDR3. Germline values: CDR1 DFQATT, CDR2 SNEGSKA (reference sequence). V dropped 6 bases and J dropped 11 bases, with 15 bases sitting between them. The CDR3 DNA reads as TGCAGTGCAGGCGGGGAGATCGAGCAGTATTTT. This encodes CSAGGEIEQYF.

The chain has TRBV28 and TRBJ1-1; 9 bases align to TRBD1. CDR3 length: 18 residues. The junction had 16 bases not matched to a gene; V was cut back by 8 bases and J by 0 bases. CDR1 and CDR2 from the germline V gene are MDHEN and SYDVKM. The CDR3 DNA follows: TGTGCCAGCTACGAACAGGGGGCGGTGATAAGTTTGAACACTGAAGCTTTCTTT. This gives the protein CASYEQGAVISLNTEAFF.

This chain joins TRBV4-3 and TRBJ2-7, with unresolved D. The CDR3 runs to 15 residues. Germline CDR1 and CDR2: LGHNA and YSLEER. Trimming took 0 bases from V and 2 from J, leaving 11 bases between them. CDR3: CASSQEAFEAYEQYF. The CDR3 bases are TGCGCCAGCAGCCAAGAGGCATTCGAGGCCTACGAGCAGTACTTC.

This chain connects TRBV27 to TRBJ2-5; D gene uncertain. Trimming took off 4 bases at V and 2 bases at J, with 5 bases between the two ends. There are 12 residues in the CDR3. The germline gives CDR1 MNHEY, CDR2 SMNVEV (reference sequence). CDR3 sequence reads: CASSSPQETQYF. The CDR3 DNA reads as TGTGCCAGCAGTTCCCCACAAGAGACCCAGTACTTC.

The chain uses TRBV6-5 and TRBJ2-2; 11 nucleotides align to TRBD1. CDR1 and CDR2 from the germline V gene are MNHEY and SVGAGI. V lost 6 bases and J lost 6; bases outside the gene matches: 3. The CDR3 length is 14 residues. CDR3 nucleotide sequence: TGTGCCAGCAGAGGACAGGGGGCCGCCGGGGAGCTGTTTTTT. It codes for CASRGQGAAGELFF.

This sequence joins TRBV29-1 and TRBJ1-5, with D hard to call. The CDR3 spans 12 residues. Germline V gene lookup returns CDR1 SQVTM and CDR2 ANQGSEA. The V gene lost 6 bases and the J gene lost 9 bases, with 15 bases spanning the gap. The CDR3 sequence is CSVADPGGPQHF. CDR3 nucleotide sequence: TGCAGCGTCGCAGACCCGGGAGGGCCCCAGCATTTT.

The CDR3 here is CAWSVGVVEKLFF. CDR3 coding DNA: TGTGCCTGGAGTGTAGGGGTTGTTGAAAAACTGTTTTTT. This chain connects TRBV30 to TRBJ1-4; D perhaps matches TRBD1 (5 bases). Between the trimmed V and J ends, which lost 0 bases and 7 bases, there was a span of 9 bases. CDR1 is GTSNPN, CDR2 SVGIG, per germline (reference sequence). This CDR3 is 13 amino acids long.

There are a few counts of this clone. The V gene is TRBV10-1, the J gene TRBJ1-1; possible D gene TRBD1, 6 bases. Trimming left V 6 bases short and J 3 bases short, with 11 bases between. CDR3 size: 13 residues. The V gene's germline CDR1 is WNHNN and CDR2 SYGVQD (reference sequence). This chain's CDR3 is CASSRGQYTEAFF. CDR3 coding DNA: TGCGCCAGCAGCCGAGGACAGTACACTGAAGCTTTCTTT.

CDR3 DNA sequence: TGTGCCAGCAGCCTCAGGGCCCAGCCCCAGCATTTT. It codes for CASSLRAQPQHF. This rearrangement joins TRBV6-6 to TRBJ1-5; tentative D call: TRBD1 (5 bases). There are 12 residues in the CDR3. Germline V gene lookup returns CDR1 MNHNY and CDR2 SVGAGI (reference sequence). The V and J ends lost 6 bases and 7 bases respectively, with 10 bases between them.

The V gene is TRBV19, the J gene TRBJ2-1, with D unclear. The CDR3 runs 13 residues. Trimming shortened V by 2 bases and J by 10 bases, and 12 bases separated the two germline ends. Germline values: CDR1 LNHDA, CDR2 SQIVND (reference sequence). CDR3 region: CASSILPETEQFF. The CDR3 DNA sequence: TGTGCCAGTAGTATACTTCCAGAAACCGAGCAGTTCTTC.

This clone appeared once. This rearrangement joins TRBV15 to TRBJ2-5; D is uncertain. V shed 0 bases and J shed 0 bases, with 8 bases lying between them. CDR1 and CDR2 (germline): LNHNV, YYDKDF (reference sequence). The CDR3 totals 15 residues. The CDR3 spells CATSRDLGNQETQYF. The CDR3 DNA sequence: TGTGCCACCAGCAGAGATCTCGGTAACCAAGAGACCCAGTACTTC. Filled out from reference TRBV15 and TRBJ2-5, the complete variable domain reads DAMVIQNPRYQVTQFGKPVTLSCSQTLNHNVMYWYQQKSSQAPKLLFHYYDKDFNNEADTPDNFQSRRPNTSFCFLDIRSPGLGDTAMYLCATSRDLGNQETQYFGPGTRLLVL.

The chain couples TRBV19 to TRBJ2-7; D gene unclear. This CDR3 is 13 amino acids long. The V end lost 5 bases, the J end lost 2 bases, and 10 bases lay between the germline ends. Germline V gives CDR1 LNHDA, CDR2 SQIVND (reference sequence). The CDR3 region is CASSSSTTYEQYF. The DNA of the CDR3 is TGTGCCAGTAGTTCTAGTACTACCTACGAGCAGTACTTC. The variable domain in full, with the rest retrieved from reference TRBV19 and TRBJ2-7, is DGGITQSPKYLFRKEGQNVTLSCEQNLNHDAMYWYRQDPGQGLRLIYYSQIVNDFQKGDIAEGYSVSREKKESFPLTVTSAQKNPTAFYLCASSSSTTYEQYFGPGTRLTVT.